The rows below give T cell receptor beta chains drawn from one sample of a study of graft-versus-host responses after intestinal transplantation. Repertoires were generated with immunoSEQ multiplex PCR, while TCRdb's copy carries only in-frame clones and drops some. The sample has 90,000 to 130,000 clones, 90% to 95% seen once. Their recognized antigens are unknown. The material was unstimulated CD8+ T cells sorted from spleen or lymph node cells, obtained before transplant. These TCRs come from a human donor who was the organ donor for an intestinal transplant. The CDR3 runs from the conserved cysteine through the conserved F or W. Fields, in order: V gene, J gene, CDR3 protein.

>TRBV19|TRBJ1-5
CASSVGTVDSNQPQHF
>TRBV9|TRBJ2-5
CASSVLAGGPRETQYF
>TRBV19|TRBJ2-2
CASKMDGNTGELFF
>TRBV7-6|TRBJ1-2
CASSRQATKMYGYTF
>TRBV6-1|TRBJ1-1
CASRGTGVTEAFF
>TRBV19|TRBJ2-1
CASSIAEGQFF
>TRBV19|TRBJ2-1
CASSIGRAGWPYNEQFF
>TRBV6-5|TRBJ2-2
CASSYGGSTGELFF
>TRBV4-1|TRBJ2-7
CASSQVVRWENYEQYF
>TRBV7-2|TRBJ2-5
CASSTGGGRETQYF
>TRBV11-3|TRBJ2-3
CASSYTSSLGDTQYF
>TRBV5-5|TRBJ1-2
CASSPTGPYGYTF
>TRBV4-1|TRBJ1-5
CASSQDPGQGQPQHF
>TRBV13|TRBJ2-7
CASSDRDRAYEQYF
>TRBV13|TRBJ2-7
CASSLAPLAGGSYEQYF
>TRBV4-1|TRBJ1-2
CASSQGSDRGYYGYTF
>TRBV5-6|TRBJ2-1
CASSVGQREQFF
>TRBV2|TRBJ1-2
CASSEWQGDTYGYTF
>TRBV29-1|TRBJ2-2
CSAERTGGIGELFF
>TRBV21-1|TRBJ2-7
CASSSWGSGYEQYF
>TRBV28|TRBJ2-1
CASSSGPRNNEQFF
>TRBV9|TRBJ2-3
CASSVYGGRGTDTQYF
>TRBV5-1|TRBJ2-5
CASSWDGRSQETQYF
>TRBV25-1|TRBJ1-1
CASSAAGTGSTEAFF
>TRBV6-1|TRBJ1-1
CASSWGRNTEAFF
>TRBV10-2|TRBJ2-7
CASSESNEQYF
>TRBV4-1|TRBJ2-1
CASSQTGTPSSYNEQFF
>TRBV19|TRBJ2-7
CASSIERRDIYEQYF
>TRBV6-5|TRBJ2-5
CASSWTSGSKETQYF
>TRBV4-1|TRBJ2-5
CASSWGDGALWETQYF
>TRBV6-1|TRBJ1-1
CATVPWNGQNEAFF
>TRBV4-1|TRBJ2-3
CASSHPAEPGTSGYTDTQYF
>TRBV6-6|TRBJ1-6
CASSYSGGGPNSPLHF
>TRBV12-5|TRBJ2-5
CASGPGLAGETQYF
>TRBV9|TRBJ2-1
CASSVSSRRRGANEQFF
>TRBV30|TRBJ1-2
CAWSVSEYGYTF
>TRBV4-2|TRBJ2-1
CASSQVPSGMSSYNEQFF
>TRBV19|TRBJ2-2
CASHPGQGHTGELFF
>TRBV2|TRBJ1-5
CASSTPRVSQPQHF
>TRBV9|TRBJ2-2
CASSVARRANTGELFF
>TRBV7-6|TRBJ2-3
CASSLAGRSDTQYF
>TRBV19|TRBJ1-1
CASRIDDRPYTEAFF
>TRBV4-2|TRBJ2-2
CASSPGLPNTGELFF
>TRBV5-6|TRBJ1-2
CASSSHPDGPRSYGYTF
>TRBV6-6|TRBJ1-2
CASRIPGRGYGYTF
>TRBV27|TRBJ2-7
CASSPGYVPPYEQYF
>TRBV29-1|TRBJ2-6
CSVEVWAGGRSGANVLTF
>TRBV7-9|TRBJ2-7
CASSISTPGTRGIEQYF
>TRBV2|TRBJ2-7
CASSDGQNVPYEQYF
>TRBV6-1|TRBJ2-5
CASSEGVGLTPIQETQYF
>TRBV15|TRBJ2-1
CATSRGSMPPYNEQFF
>TRBV6-6|TRBJ2-4
CASSYRDRGSKNIQYF
>TRBV9|TRBJ1-2
CASSTTPRDYGYTF
>TRBV29-1|TRBJ2-6
CSVELWASGANVLTF
>TRBV27|TRBJ1-5
CASKGGQGAGYPQHF